Shown below are 8 T cell receptor beta chains from a single sample sequenced in a study of cytomegalovirus exposure and HLA in healthy donors. 13 Jbeta primers and 60 Vbeta primers were used for the PCR. Profiled with immunoSEQ multiplex PCR; TCRdb holds only in-frame clones, not every one. Of roughly 160,000 clones detected, about 65% appear once; the ten largest clones hold approximately 3%. Sequencing was performed on PBMCs. The receptors here all came from a woman aged 25 to 39 in good health and CMV-seronegative.

The V call is TRBV5-1, the J call TRBJ2-3; weak D call: TRBD2 (6 bases). The CDR3 contains 16 residues. V was shortened by 4 bases and J by 1 base, with 16 bases between the two germline ends. Germline V gene lookup returns CDR1 SGHRS and CDR2 YFSETQ. CDR3 sequence: CASSDPGEAGTDTQYF. The CDR3 coding sequence is TGCGCCAGCAGCGACCCGGGGGAGGCGGGCACAGATACGCAGTATTTT.

The V and J genes are TRBV2 and TRBJ2-1, with TRBD2 matching over 9 bases. There are 14 residues in the CDR3. CDR1 and CDR2 from the germline V gene are SNHLY and FYNNEI. With 0 bases clipped from V and 12 bases from J, the junction kept 6 bases outside the gene matches. The CDR3 is CASSEAGLAGLQFF. CDR3 nucleotides: TGTGCCAGCAGTGAAGCGGGGCTAGCGGGATTGCAGTTCTTC. Variable domain in full (rest from reference TRBV2 and TRBJ2-1): EPEVTQTPSHQVTQMGQEVILRCVPISNHLYFYWYRQILGQKVEFLVSFYNNEISEKSEIFDDQFSVERPDGSNFTLKIRSTKLEDSAMYFCASSEAGLAGLQFFGPGTRLTVL.

On this clone itself: The same CDR3 can be traced to other DNA sequences in this sample. The chain combines TRBV5-1 with TRBJ2-5; possibly TRBD1 for D (6 bases). The germline CDR1 and CDR2 sequences are SGHRS and YFSETQ. This CDR3 has 14 residues. V lost 0 bases and J lost 2, with 8 bases in between. CDR3 in amino acids: CASSLDRVQETQYF. CDR3 DNA sequence: TGCGCCAGCAGCTTGGACAGGGTACAAGAGACCCAGTACTTC. The full variable domain, rest sourced from reference TRBV5-1 and TRBJ2-5, is KAGVTQTPRYLIKTRGQQVTLSCSPISGHRSVSWYQQTPGQGLQFLFEYFSETQRNKGNFPGRFSGRQFSNSRSEMNVSTLELGDSALYLCASSLDRVQETQYFGPGTRLLVL.

The CDR3 sequence: CASSARSGGAETQYF. CDR3 in DNA: TGTGCCAGCAGCGCTAGGAGCGGCGGAGCGGAGACCCAGTACTTC. The rearrangement links TRBV7-8 to TRBJ2-5, with D perhaps matching TRBD2 (5 bases). Per the germline V gene, CDR1 is SGHVS and CDR2 is FQNEAQ. CDR3 length equals 15 residues. V lost 5 bases, J lost 5 bases, and 18 bases lay in between.

Only a few counts were recorded for this clone. The chain carries TRBV19 and TRBJ1-1; D might be TRBD1 (6 bases). This CDR3 spans 14 amino acids. Germline V gene sequence: CDR1 LNHDA, CDR2 SQIVND (reference sequence). V lost 7 bases and J lost 3, with 15 bases in between. CDR3 loop: CASIPGVLHTEAFF. CDR3 DNA sequence: TGTGCCAGTATCCCAGGGGTCTTGCACACTGAAGCTTTCTTT.

The J gene is TRBJ2-1, the V gene TRBV19; D might be TRBD2 (6 bases). V shed 4 bases and J shed 0 bases, with 16 bases lying between them. The CDR3 runs 17 residues. CDR1 LNHDA and CDR2 SQIVND come from the germline V gene (reference sequence). The CDR3 sequence is CASSTTTSIPSYNEQFF. In DNA form, the CDR3 reads TGTGCCAGTAGTACGACCACTAGCATACCCTCCTACAATGAGCAGTTCTTC.

The chain uses TRBV7-6 and TRBJ2-2, with unresolved D. The CDR3 spans 13 residues. In germline, CDR1 is SGHVS, CDR2 FNYEAQ. V lost 3 bases, J lost 3 bases, and 5 bases lay in between. CDR3 loop: CASSLPDTGELFF. In nucleotides, the CDR3 is TGTGCCAGCAGCTTGCCAGACACCGGGGAGCTGTTTTTT.

The V gene is TRBV2, the J gene TRBJ1-1; a possible D gene is TRBD1 (5 bases). The CDR3 is made up of 13 amino acids. Deletions cut 6 bases from V and 1 base from J, with 9 bases between. Germline V CDR1 and CDR2: SNHLY, FYNNEI. The DNA for the CDR3 is TGTGCCAGCAGGCGACAGCCGAACACTGAAGCTTTCTTT. Residues: CASRRQPNTEAFF. Filled out from reference TRBV2 and TRBJ1-1, the complete variable domain reads EPEVTQTPSHQVTQMGQEVILRCVPISNHLYFYWYRQILGQKVEFLVSFYNNEISEKSEIFDDQFSVERPDGSNFTLKIRSTKLEDSAMYFCASRRQPNTEAFFGQGTRLTVV.